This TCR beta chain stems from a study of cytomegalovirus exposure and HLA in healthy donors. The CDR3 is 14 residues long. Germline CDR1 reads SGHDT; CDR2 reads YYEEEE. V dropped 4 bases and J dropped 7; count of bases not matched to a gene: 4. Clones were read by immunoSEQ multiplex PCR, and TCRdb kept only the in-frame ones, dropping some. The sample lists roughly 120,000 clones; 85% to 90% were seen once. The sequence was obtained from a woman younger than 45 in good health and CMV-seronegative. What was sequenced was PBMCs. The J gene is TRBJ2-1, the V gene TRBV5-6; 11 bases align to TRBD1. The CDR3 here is CASSAGQGGNEQFF. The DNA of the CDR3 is TGTGCCAGCAGCGCGGGACAGGGGGGGAATGAGCAGTTCTTC.